Listed below are T cell receptor beta chains from one sample, sequenced in a study of T cell repertoires in ileal Crohn's disease. The repertoire was sequenced with immunoSEQ multiplex PCR; TCRdb's copy has only in-frame clones and lacks some. The sample carries about 8,200 clones, around four fifths recorded once. The material sequenced was ileal tissue. The receptor source for this set is an adult with Crohn's disease. CDR3s leave out the opening cysteine and the closing phenylalanine or tryptophan. The order of the fields is CDR3 protein, J gene, D gene, clone size, V gene. A D gene is named only where the DNA matches it firmly. Clone size is shown for a subset of rows, as once, few, many or a class of expanded clone.

AWSVFSGAYQETQY	TRBJ2-5	TRBD2	NA	TRBV30
ASSAVGGGTDTQY	TRBJ2-3	NA	NA	TRBV9
ASSLPGQGANQPQH	TRBJ1-5	TRBD1	NA	TRBV28
ASSQDPPVATAHGYT	TRBJ1-2	NA	few	TRBV4-2
ASSIETGGYEQY	TRBJ2-7	TRBD1	NA	TRBV19
ASSLSAGEGEQY	TRBJ2-7	TRBD2	NA	TRBV7-2
AISLTGTGELF	TRBJ2-2	NA	few	TRBV10-3
ASSGTGGADSPLH	TRBJ1-6	TRBD1	NA	TRBV5-1
ASSVARGSEAF	TRBJ1-1	NA	once	TRBV9
ASSPGARETQY	TRBJ2-5	NA	NA	TRBV5-1
ASSQALSGNTIY	TRBJ1-3	NA	NA	TRBV14
ASSPSPDTQY	TRBJ2-3	NA	NA	TRBV11-2
ASSPDSGGARYEQY	TRBJ2-7	TRBD2	NA	TRBV5-1
ASSPQEGTPFDTEAF	TRBJ1-1	NA	NA	TRBV7-9
ASSLSRSQPQH	TRBJ1-5	NA	NA	TRBV7-9
ASSYRGTVETQY	TRBJ2-5	NA	NA	TRBV6-6
ASRSLAVSTDTQY	TRBJ2-3	TRBD2	NA	TRBV4-2
ASSPWGPLGTEAF	TRBJ1-1	NA	NA	TRBV19
ASSLSGTSGISYNEQF	TRBJ2-1	TRBD2	NA	TRBV7-2
ASSLGSGLDGYT	TRBJ1-2	NA	NA	TRBV7-9
ASSSTQGISSYEQY	TRBJ2-7	NA	medium-sized	TRBV7-9
ASSLVSQDTQY	TRBJ2-3	NA	NA	TRBV7-2
ASSYREGTNEKLF	TRBJ1-4	NA	NA	TRBV5-1
ASSEERTGYYEQY	TRBJ2-7	TRBD1	NA	TRBV2
AISATQQGIDYGYT	TRBJ1-2	NA	NA	TRBV10-3